This T cell receptor (beta chain) was captured in a study of blood T cells in healthy people across ages (dated by TCRdb to about 2015). Turning to the overall study: In model experiments, template switching captured roughly one uniquely barcoded TCR beta cDNA molecule for every two T cells. To avoid experimental bias, donors of different ages were distributed randomly across sequencing lanes. The study analyzed two additional independent replicas of 1 million unique cDNA reads from the same blood draw for two donors, one aged 18 to 29 and one aged 80 or older. Using deep sequencing normalized with unique cDNA molecular identifiers, the study measured how TCR beta repertoire diversity changes with age. Four age groups were formed from the donors: young (average approximately 15 years), middle-aged (approximately 40), aged (around 68) and long-lived (about 75). The study at large found these results: Because profiling used bulk unsorted PBMCs, naive and antigen-experienced compartments could not be compared conclusively. The percentage of naive T cells measured by flow cytometry correlated strongly with observed TCR beta diversity. The long-lived group showed more naive CD4+ T cells, fewer expanded clones and increased TCR diversity than the aged group, suggesting age selection. Observed TCR beta diversity per million T cells fell roughly linearly with age, and a significant reduction was already apparent by age around 40. Because donor CMV infection status was unknown, age-related changes in expanded clonotypes were potentially confounded. Estimates of total diversity from one million sequenced T cells were regarded as lower bounds and underestimates.

Counted from cysteine to phenylalanine, this CDR3 has 12 amino acids. The kept DNA is CDR3 alone, 36 bases in frame from the first base. V is pared back by 5 bases and J by 2 bases, with 7 bases lying between the germline termini. The donors were a few dozen Caucasian individuals from Russia, aged roughly 6 to 100 years, who were systemically healthy. About 9.6 milliliters of peripheral blood were collected from each donor into EDTA-treated Vacutainer tubes. Ficoll-Paque density-gradient centrifugation was used to isolate PBMCs, with at least 6 million per sample. Trizol reagent was used to extract total RNA from PBMCs, with at least 5.5 micrograms per sample. For every donor, flow cytometry on a PBMC aliquot measured the percentage of naive CD45RAhigh/CD27high T cells. This clonotype was seen at least ten times. The antigen this receptor binds is unknown. No base-level quality is on record; no much larger clone is a single base apart.

Library construction relied on 5' RACE. Instrument used: Illumina HiSeq 2500. The second PCR ran for roughly 6 to 11 cycles and used a J-beta primer mix along with a sample-barcoded 5' primer. A template-switch 5' adaptor carrying 12 random nucleotides introduced a unique molecular identifier onto each TCR beta cDNA molecule. At least 2.5 million CDR3-containing paired-end reads were obtained from each sample. First-strand cDNA synthesis was performed from all RNA using the Mint cDNA synthesis kit, with priming by a TRBC-specific oligonucleotide. Following uracil-DNA glycosylase treatment, a first 18-cycle PCR with universal primers M1SS and BC2_uni_R was performed on all cDNA. Per the source publication's procedure: Each sample was normalized by randomly selecting 1 million high-quality reads, each carrying a distinct molecular identifier. Reads with shared molecular identifiers were discarded instead of being binned into consensus sequences. CDR3 identification, clonotype clustering and error correction used MiTCR with a Q25 quality threshold and the strictest error-elimination algorithm. Lower-bound total TCR beta diversity was estimated with a nonparametric unseen species model using Euler transformation. TCRdb ran its own pipeline on the public reads, namely fastp trimming at Q25 and MiXCR clone calling, and kept in-frame beta chains. Rows are unified per CDR3 protein, each entry keeping the most common DNA and genes. The V and J calls were not made by the authors but by TCRdb's processing. Recorded for this sample are 790,000 or so distinct CDR3 sequences; around three fifths of them occurred a single time. About 26% of the sample is held by the ten biggest clonotypes.

The chain couples TRBV12-3 or TRBV12-4 to TRBJ2-7, with the D gene not confidently named. The source material was blood. The clonotype was recovered from a man aged 35-49 years in good health. The bases are TGTGCCAGCAGTGACCGTACCTACGAGCAGTACTTC. Its translation reads: CASSDRTYEQYF.